Ten or more counts support the clone carrying this TCR beta chain. The data were obtained in a study of low-dose radiotherapy and immunotherapy resistance in tumors. Turning to the study itself: Daily oral aspirin at 300 mg began on cycle 1 day 1 and lasted four cycles.

V was pared by 0 bases and J by 2 bases, with 4 bases of the junction left unmatched. This CDR3 comprises 15 residues. Germline V gene lookup returns CDR1 SGHVS and CDR2 FNYEAQ. Specified time point: before trial treatment. Low-dose radiotherapy, low-dose cyclophosphamide, aspirin, ipilimumab and nivolumab were all given to the donors. With TRAV- and TRBV-specific primers, first-strand cDNA was made, covering the alpha and beta chains. A roughly 22-cycle PCR with a constant-region primer and V-primer adapter amplified TCRs. TCRdb processed the reads anew with MiXCR; each CDR3 protein has one entry. Of about 60,000 distinct CDR3 sequences detected, roughly a quarter appear once; the ten largest clones hold 5.7%.

The sample here was PBMCs, taken before treatment. V usage is TRBV7-6 and J usage is TRBJ2-7; 7 positions match TRBD2. The TCR comes from a male donor with prostate cancer. CDR3 in DNA: TGTGCCAGCAGCTTAGCAAGCGGGGTGGCCTACGAGCAGTACTTC. The encoded protein is CASSLASGVAYEQYF.